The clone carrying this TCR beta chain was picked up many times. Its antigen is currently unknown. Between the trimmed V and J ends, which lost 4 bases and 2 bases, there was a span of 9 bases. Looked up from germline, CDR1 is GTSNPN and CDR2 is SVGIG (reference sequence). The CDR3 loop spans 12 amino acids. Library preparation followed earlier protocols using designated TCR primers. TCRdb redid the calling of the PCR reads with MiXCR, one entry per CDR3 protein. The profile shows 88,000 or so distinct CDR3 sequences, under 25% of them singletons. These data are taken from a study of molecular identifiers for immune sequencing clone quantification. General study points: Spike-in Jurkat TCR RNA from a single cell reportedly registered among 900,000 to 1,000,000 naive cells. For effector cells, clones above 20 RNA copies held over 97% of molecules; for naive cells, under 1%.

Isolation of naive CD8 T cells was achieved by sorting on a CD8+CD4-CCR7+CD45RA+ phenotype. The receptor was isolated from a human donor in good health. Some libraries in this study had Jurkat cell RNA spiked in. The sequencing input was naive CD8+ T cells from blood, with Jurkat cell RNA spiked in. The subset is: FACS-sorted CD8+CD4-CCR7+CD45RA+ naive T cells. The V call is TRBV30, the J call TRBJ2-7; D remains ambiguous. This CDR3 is CAWTSDAYEQYF. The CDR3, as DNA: TGTGCCTGGACATCGGATGCCTACGAGCAGTACTTC.